This section outlines one TCR beta chain sequence together with its context. This clonotype was seen many times. Its antigen is unknown. No much larger clone is present one base from it, and per-base qualities are unavailable. The method was multiplex PCR. Sequencing was carried out with an Illumina HiSeq 2500. Following protocols modified from ARM-PCR, the researchers constructed TCRbeta libraries through three rounds of nested PCR with primers (Table S4). Before sequencing, PCR products in the 200-500 bp range were cut out of the gel and cleaned up using the QIAquick gel extraction kit. On the study's bioinformatics: Trimmomatic was used to clean the reads, FLASH was used to merge the reads into complete CDR3 sequences, and MiTCR was used to assign the reads to V(D)J germline segments. Clonal diversity was computed as the inverse Simpson's index with VDJtools. A read counted as productive if the sequence was in-frame and lacked a premature stop codon. The raw public reads went through TCRdb reprocessing: fastp at Q25, MiXCR clone calling, in-frame beta chains kept. Identical CDR3 protein sequences are pooled into one entry, listed with their most common genes and DNA. TCRdb, rather than the study authors, made the V and J calls. This sample has around 60,000 distinct CDR3 sequences in its table, and about 55% of those were observed once. The ten largest clonotypes hold about 32% of the sample.

The data are from a study of tumor and adjacent non-tumor tissue in lung cancer (dated by TCRdb to the late 2010s). Regarding the research as a whole: The cohort included about a dozen adenocarcinoma, a couple of squamous cell carcinoma and 1 small cell lung cancer patients. The roughly 15 enrolled patients, of whom 10 were men and 5 were women, were aged about 30 to 80 years and were diagnosed with TNM stage I to III disease. In total, sequencing yielded 125,075,908 productive TCRbeta reads, which works out to an average of approximately 4.1 million reads per sample. For each patient, one tumor sample and one normal lung sample were taken, giving about 31 paired specimens that underwent TCRbeta CDR3 sequencing. Bulk TCRbeta repertoires were compared between lung tumor tissue and matched distant non-tumor lung tissue obtained from about 16 lung cancer patients. Points the paper makes about the study in general: TCR diversity was significantly higher in younger patients, and greater tumor TCR diversity was associated with shorter overall survival and shorter disease-free survival. The sequencing platform is not named in the methods, and unique molecular identifiers are not mentioned. With only roughly 16 patients in the cohort, the authors noted that larger samples and more detailed clinical data are needed. Peripheral blood was not sequenced, so blood TCRbeta repertoires were not examined in the lung cancer patients of the study. TCR diversity (inverse Simpson) was significantly higher in tumor than in normal lung tissue (roughly 390 vs 170, P = 0.0075, Mann-Whitney U test). The top 100 clones accounted for a significantly larger cumulative portion of the repertoire in normal lung than in tumor tissue.

Bulk unsorted tissue served as the source for RNA extraction, and RNA quality was assessed using a NanoDrop ND-1000 and an Agilent 2100. Distant non-tumor tissue taken more than 3 cm from the tumor edge was used as the normal lung sample. Newly diagnosed lung cancer patients without prior chemotherapy who had been admitted for thoracic surgery in China between August and November 2014 were enrolled as donors. Patients with previous radiotherapy or chemotherapy, or with another concurrent cancer, were excluded from the study. Surgical tissue pieces of roughly 1-2.2 cm3 were preserved in RNAlater solution and stored at -80 °C until use. The CDR3 contains 13 residues, cysteine and phenylalanine counted. The retained sequence is limited to the CDR3, 39 bases, with the frame set at the first base. The CDR1 and CDR2 encoded by the germline V gene are MDHEN and SYDVKM. Trimming leaves V shorter by 6 bases and J shorter by 6 bases, with the junction holding 8 bases beyond the gene matches.

The sample consisted of distant non-tumor lung tissue. This receptor chain uses TRBV28 and TRBJ2-7; TRBD1 agrees with 7 junctional bases. This TCR was recovered from a man between 65 and 85 years old with non-small cell lung cancer. The CDR3 region has the sequence CASRSGGWSEQYF. In nucleotide form, the sequence is TGTGCCAGCAGGTCAGGGGGATGGTCCGAGCAGTACTTC.